Listed below are T cell receptor beta chains from one sample, sequenced in a study of Graves' ophthalmopathy and Graves' hyperthyroidism. TCRdb reprocessed the multiplex PCR reads with MiXCR, giving one entry per CDR3 protein. The sample lists about 620,000 distinct CDR3 sequences, around a fifth occurring once. The source material was peripheral blood. The source of these receptors is a woman under 30 with stable Graves' hyperthyroidism. Some clones in this sample may be carry-over from other donors' samples. Each CDR3 is given with its conserved first and last residue.

v_gene,CDR3aa
TRBV12-3/TRBV12-4,CASSSSGTGFYSYNSPLHF
TRBV6-2/TRBV6-3,CASSRDRVDGNTIYF
TRBV6-1,CASRTTSGGAASDEQFF
TRBV12-3/TRBV12-4,CASSLAGTAKLYTF
TRBV5-1,CASSLDLPRGEAFF
TRBV6-4,CASSDTPGRRGEYGYTF
TRBV9,CASSAHWTDPYEQYF
TRBV29-1,CSVEVVDSGNTIYF
TRBV13,CASSLGNRGASPINSLSYTF
TRBV20-1,CSAREARAAYEQYF
TRBV2,CASSVPGNDMSSNQPQHF
TRBV2,CASRASSGGYEQYF
TRBV6-1,CASSEAPGTDTQYF
TRBV20-1,CSAPSGRAPYGYTF
TRBV27,CASSPHGYSPMNTEAFF
TRBV6-5,CASTKPGSQEQYF
TRBV12-3/TRBV12-4,CASRDRDISGNTIYF
TRBV20-1,CSAPPQGQGSYGYTF
TRBV20-1,CSAGGQGGETQYF
TRBV6-2/TRBV6-3,CASSYSWTGEGGWTEAFF
TRBV7-9,CAYGTSGRTTGELFF
TRBV5-1,CASSLEAVGDGYTF